The clone carrying this TCR beta chain was counted only a few times. Its antigen is as yet unknown. Per germline, CDR1 LNHDA and CDR2 SQIVND (reference sequence). This CDR3 contains 15 residues. V lost 4 bases to trimming and J lost 0 bases, with 10 bases between them. These data belong to a study of cytomegalovirus exposure and HLA in healthy donors. Study conclusions and caveats: Serostatus for CMV was the only available immune exposure information. When presence/absence was analysed, sequencing depth was taken to be roughly uniform across donors. The study recorded over 150 TCR beta chains that were cytomegalovirus-associated.

PCR primers comprised 60 Vbeta and 13 Jbeta primers. Assay: immunoSEQ multiplex PCR; the TCRdb copy retains only in-frame clones and omits some. The sample carries around 140,000 clones, 76% recorded once. The source material was PBMCs. This sequence originates from a female donor in good health and CMV-seropositive. The J gene is TRBJ2-1, the V gene TRBV19, with D possibly TRBD2 on 7 matching bases. The CDR3 protein is CASSRRGPSYNEQFF. CDR3 sequence (DNA): TGTGCCAGTAGTAGGCGGGGGCCCTCCTACAATGAGCAGTTCTTC.